The rows below give T cell receptor beta chains drawn from one sample of a study of blood T cell repertoires in COVID-19. Sequencing was performed with immunoSEQ multiplex PCR; in TCRdb, only in-frame clones are kept and a portion is missing. The data hold 150,000 to 200,000 clones, with 65% to 85% observed a single time. The specimen sequenced was PBMCs or T cells enriched from blood (not recorded which). Every receptor here comes from a man aged 65 to 85 who had been exposed to COVID-19. Each CDR3 is given with its conserved first and last residue. Fields, in order: CDR3 length, D gene, V gene, clone size, J gene, CDR3 protein. A D gene is named only where the DNA matches it firmly. Only some rows state a clone size, as once, few, many or a class for expanded clones.

length: 13
D: -
V: TRBV19
size: -
J: TRBJ1-1
CDR3: CASSALGEAEAFF

length: 16
D: -
V: TRBV2
size: -
J: TRBJ1-2
CDR3: CASSVAGRASNYGYTF

length: 16
D: -
V: TRBV24-1
size: -
J: TRBJ2-1
CDR3: CATSPHRGSKRDEQFF

length: 15
D: TRBD1
V: TRBV7-6
size: -
J: TRBJ1-2
CDR3: CASSLEPQGGHGYTF

length: 14
D: -
V: TRBV7-3
size: -
J: TRBJ2-5
CDR3: CASSLNSDSKTQYF

length: 15
D: TRBD2
V: TRBV7-2
size: -
J: TRBJ2-2
CDR3: CASSFGTSLSGELFF

length: 15
D: -
V: TRBV5-1
size: once
J: TRBJ1-1
CDR3: CASTGGVPPNTEAFF

length: 16
D: -
V: TRBV7-9
size: -
J: TRBJ1-2
CDR3: CASSPRKGGSNYGYTF

length: 14
D: -
V: TRBV7-2
size: -
J: TRBJ1-4
CDR3: CASSLGGLNEKLFF

length: 14
D: -
V: TRBV4-1
size: -
J: TRBJ2-5
CDR3: CASSQGPRAETQYF

length: 13
D: -
V: TRBV9
size: -
J: TRBJ1-2
CDR3: CASSVGSGHLYTF

length: 15
D: -
V: TRBV19
size: -
J: TRBJ1-5
CDR3: CASSIVRSLNQPQHF

length: 18
D: TRBD2
V: TRBV6-2/TRBV6-3
size: -
J: TRBJ2-2
CDR3: CASSYEGLLAGVGGELFF

length: 15
D: TRBD1
V: TRBV19
size: -
J: TRBJ2-7
CDR3: CASSVGTAGPYEQYF

length: 14
D: TRBD1
V: TRBV27
size: -
J: TRBJ1-5
CDR3: CASREGQGTFFQHF

length: 13
D: TRBD1
V: TRBV27
size: -
J: TRBJ1-3
CDR3: CASSRTGDYTIYF

length: 14
D: -
V: TRBV27
size: -
J: TRBJ2-1
CDR3: CASRLAEGRNEQFF

length: 15
D: -
V: TRBV4-3
size: -
J: TRBJ2-7
CDR3: CASSQEAVFYYEQYF

length: 13
D: TRBD1
V: TRBV19
size: -
J: TRBJ1-1
CDR3: CASSTTGRGEAFF

length: 14
D: TRBD1
V: TRBV25-1
size: few
J: TRBJ1-1
CDR3: CASSEGQLNTEAFF

length: 13
D: TRBD1
V: TRBV5-5
size: -
J: TRBJ2-2
CDR3: CASSVQGAGELFF

length: 13
D: TRBD2
V: TRBV2
size: -
J: TRBJ2-4
CDR3: CASSEGLAGIQYF

length: 16
D: TRBD2
V: TRBV9
size: -
J: TRBJ2-3
CDR3: CASSVATGGGGDTQYF

length: 13
D: TRBD2
V: TRBV5-1
size: -
J: TRBJ2-3
CDR3: CASSAGGGDTQYF

length: 15
D: -
V: TRBV10-3
size: few
J: TRBJ2-7
CDR3: CAISEISGLPSEQYF

length: 16
D: -
V: TRBV5-4
size: -
J: TRBJ1-2
CDR3: CASSLGSGSGNYGYTF

length: 17
D: -
V: TRBV11-3
size: -
J: TRBJ2-2
CDR3: CASSLEIVGGMTGELFF

length: 14
D: -
V: TRBV7-9
size: -
J: TRBJ1-1
CDR3: CASSLEQANAEAFF

length: 14
D: -
V: TRBV5-4
size: -
J: TRBJ2-2
CDR3: CASSLDSTAGKLFF

length: 14
D: -
V: TRBV6-2/TRBV6-3
size: -
J: TRBJ2-2
CDR3: CASSPAGGGRELFF

length: 13
D: -
V: TRBV19
size: -
J: TRBJ2-5
CDR3: CASSSTGNEAQYF

length: 18
D: TRBD1
V: TRBV6-9
size: -
J: TRBJ2-1
CDR3: CASSLRQTRDSHDNEQFF

length: 14
D: -
V: TRBV5-1
size: -
J: TRBJ2-1
CDR3: CASSIQGTNNEQFF

length: 13
D: -
V: TRBV19
size: few
J: TRBJ1-5
CDR3: CASRAGVDQPQHF

length: 15
D: -
V: TRBV19
size: -
J: TRBJ1-2
CDR3: CASSIFGGVNYGYTF

length: 16
D: TRBD2
V: TRBV6-5
size: -
J: TRBJ2-3
CDR3: CASSYLLAGHTDTQYF

length: 16
D: -
V: TRBV7-9
size: -
J: TRBJ2-1
CDR3: CASSLVVGVVWNEQFF

length: 13
D: -
V: TRBV12-3/TRBV12-4
size: -
J: TRBJ2-5
CDR3: CASSPEGRETQYF

length: 17
D: TRBD1
V: TRBV5-1
size: -
J: TRBJ1-3
CDR3: CASSLGQGFNSGNTIYF

length: 16
D: -
V: TRBV18
size: once
J: TRBJ2-3
CDR3: CASSPLEGRGTDTQYF

length: 14
D: -
V: TRBV3-1/TRBV3-2
size: once
J: TRBJ2-5
CDR3: CASSPQEGRETQYF

length: 15
D: TRBD2
V: TRBV11-2
size: -
J: TRBJ2-7
CDR3: CASSQETSGRGEQYF

length: 15
D: -
V: TRBV7-9
size: -
J: TRBJ1-2
CDR3: CASSLEIPEAVGYTF

length: 13
D: -
V: TRBV7-2
size: -
J: TRBJ1-1
CDR3: CASSLGENTEAFF

length: 13
D: -
V: TRBV11-3
size: few
J: TRBJ2-7
CDR3: CASSPWGGDEQYF

length: 14
D: -
V: TRBV5-1
size: -
J: TRBJ2-5
CDR3: CASRKWTSQETQYF

length: 15
D: TRBD1
V: TRBV28
size: -
J: TRBJ2-7
CDR3: CASSPRLTGGYEQYF

length: 14
D: -
V: TRBV7-9
size: -
J: TRBJ1-1
CDR3: CASSLVLGGTEAFF

length: 18
D: -
V: TRBV4-3
size: -
J: TRBJ1-1
CDR3: CASSQELATGFQNTEAFF

length: 12
D: -
V: TRBV3-1/TRBV3-2
size: -
J: TRBJ2-3
CDR3: CASSFPRDTQYF

length: 15
D: -
V: TRBV2
size: -
J: TRBJ2-3
CDR3: CASSLQLRGTDTQYF

length: 14
D: TRBD2
V: TRBV28
size: -
J: TRBJ2-5
CDR3: CASSFAGTRETQYF

length: 16
D: -
V: TRBV7-9
size: -
J: TRBJ2-1
CDR3: CASSLGTARRNNEQFF